This T cell receptor (beta chain) was recovered during a study of PD-1 blockade in classical Hodgkin lymphoma. Study findings and constraints: The causes of the repertoire differences, possibly disease activity or prior therapy, remain undefined. For complete responders, baseline diversity was comparable to that of newly diagnosed patients.

Measured with immunoSEQ multiplex PCR; TCRdb has only the in-frame clones, and not every one. The sample records 100,000 to 130,000 clones, roughly nine tenths being singletons. There was relapse after autologous stem cell transplantation in every patient, and there was variation in brentuximab vedotin exposure. Of note for this clone: Its antigen is as yet unknown.

The CDR3 spans 14 residues. Germline values: CDR1 MRHNA, CDR2 SNTAGT. After removal of 3 bases from V and 0 bases from J, the junction contained 0 bases not matched to a gene. This receptor was identified in a human donor with classical Hodgkin lymphoma. The sequencing used peripheral blood mononuclear cells (PBMCs), collected before the second cycle of nivolumab. The chain is built from TRBV6-4 and TRBJ2-3; 7 bases are shared with TRBD2. The CDR3, as DNA: TGTGCCAGCAGTGAGCGGGGGAGCACAGATACGCAGTATTTT. This gives the protein CASSERGSTDTQYF.